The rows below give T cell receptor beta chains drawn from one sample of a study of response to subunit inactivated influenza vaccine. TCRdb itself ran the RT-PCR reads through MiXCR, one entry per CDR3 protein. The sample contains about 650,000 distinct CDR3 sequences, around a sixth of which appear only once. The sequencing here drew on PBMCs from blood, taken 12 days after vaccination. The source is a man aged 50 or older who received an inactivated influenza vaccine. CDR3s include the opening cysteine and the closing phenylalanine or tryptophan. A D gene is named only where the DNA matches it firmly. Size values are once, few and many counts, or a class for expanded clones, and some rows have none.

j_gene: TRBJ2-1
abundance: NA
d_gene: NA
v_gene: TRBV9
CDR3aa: CASSARGGFDEQFF
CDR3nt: TGTGCCAGCAGCGCCAGGGGCGGATTTGATGAGCAGTTCTTC

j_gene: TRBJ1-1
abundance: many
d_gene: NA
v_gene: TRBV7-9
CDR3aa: CASSLGVDTEAFF
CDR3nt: TGTGCCAGCAGCTTGGGGGTTGACACTGAAGCTTTCTTT

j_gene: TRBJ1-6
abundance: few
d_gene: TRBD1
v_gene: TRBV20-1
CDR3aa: CSARDFPPGQGTSPLHF
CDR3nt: TGCAGTGCTAGAGACTTCCCCCCGGGACAGGGTACTTCACCCCTCCACTTT

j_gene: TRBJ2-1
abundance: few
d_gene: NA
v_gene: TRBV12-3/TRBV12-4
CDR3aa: CASSDNWGQSSYNEQFF
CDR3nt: TGTGCCAGCAGCGACAATTGGGGGCAGAGCTCCTACAATGAGCAGTTCTTC

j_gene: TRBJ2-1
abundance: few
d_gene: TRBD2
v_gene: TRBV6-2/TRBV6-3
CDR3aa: CASSYSRRGGAYNEQFF
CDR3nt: TGTGCCAGCAGTTACTCAAGGCGGGGGGGCGCCTACAATGAGCAGTTCTTC

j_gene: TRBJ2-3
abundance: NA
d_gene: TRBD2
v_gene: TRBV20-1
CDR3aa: CSAVAGSTDTQYF
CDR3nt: TGCAGTGCTGTAGCGGGCAGCACAGATACGCAGTATTTT

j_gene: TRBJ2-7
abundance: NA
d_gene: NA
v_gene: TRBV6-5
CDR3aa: CASSFTGPNPDYEQYF
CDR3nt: TGTGCCAGCAGTTTCACCGGGCCGAACCCCGACTACGAGCAGTACTTC

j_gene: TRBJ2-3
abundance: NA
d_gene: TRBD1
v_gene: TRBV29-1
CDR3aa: CSGRTGSTDTQYF
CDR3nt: TGCAGCGGACGGACAGGGAGCACAGATACGCAGTATTTT

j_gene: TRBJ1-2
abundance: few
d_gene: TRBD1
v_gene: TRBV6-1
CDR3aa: CASRGTGQRYGYTF
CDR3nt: TGTGCCAGCAGAGGGACGGGACAGCGCTATGGCTACACCTTC

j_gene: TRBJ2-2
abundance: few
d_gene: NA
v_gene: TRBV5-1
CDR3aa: CASYRGPGANTGELFF
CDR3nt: TGCGCCAGCTACCGGGGGCCAGGGGCCAACACCGGGGAGCTGTTTTTT

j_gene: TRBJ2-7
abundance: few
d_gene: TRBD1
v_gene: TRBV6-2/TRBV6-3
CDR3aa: CASQRQGPYEQYF
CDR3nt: TGTGCCAGCCAGAGACAGGGACCCTACGAGCAGTACTTC

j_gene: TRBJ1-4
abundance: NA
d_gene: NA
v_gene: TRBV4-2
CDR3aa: CASSQEGDSNGKLFF
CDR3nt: TGTGCCAGCAGCCAAGAGGGGGACTCTAATGGAAAACTGTTTTTT

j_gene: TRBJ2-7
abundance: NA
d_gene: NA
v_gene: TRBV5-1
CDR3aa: CASSLEGRLYNEQYF
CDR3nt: TGCGCCAGCAGCTTGGAAGGACGGTTATACAACGAGCAGTACTTC

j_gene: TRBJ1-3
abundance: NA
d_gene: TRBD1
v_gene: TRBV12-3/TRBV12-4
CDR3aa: CASSSPGQGAYSGNTIYF
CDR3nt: TGTGCCAGCAGTTCTCCGGGACAGGGTGCTTACTCTGGAAACACCATATATTTT

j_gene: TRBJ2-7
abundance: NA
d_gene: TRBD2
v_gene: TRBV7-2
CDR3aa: CASSLTGTSGYEQYF
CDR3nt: TGTGCCAGCAGCTTAACCGGGACTAGCGGTTACGAGCAGTACTTC

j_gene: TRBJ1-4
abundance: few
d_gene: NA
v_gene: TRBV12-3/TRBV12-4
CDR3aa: CASSFLQGNEKLFF
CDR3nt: TGTGCCAGCAGTTTCTTACAGGGAAATGAAAAACTGTTTTTT

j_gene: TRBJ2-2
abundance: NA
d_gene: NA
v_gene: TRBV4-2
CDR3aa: CASSQGPRGVTGELFF
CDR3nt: TGTGCCAGCAGCCAGGGCCCCAGGGGGGTCACCGGGGAGCTGTTTTTT

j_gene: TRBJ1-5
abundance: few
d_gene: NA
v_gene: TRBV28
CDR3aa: CASKQRVSNQPQHF
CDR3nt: TGTGCCAGCAAGCAAAGGGTCAGCAATCAGCCCCAGCATTTT

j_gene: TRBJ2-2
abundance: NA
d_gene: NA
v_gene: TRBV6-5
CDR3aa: CASSYGGTNTGELFF
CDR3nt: TGTGCCAGCAGTTACGGGGGGACGAACACCGGGGAGCTGTTTTTT

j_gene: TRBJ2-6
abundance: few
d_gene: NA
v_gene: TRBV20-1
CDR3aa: CSARLSGANVLTF
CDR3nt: TGCAGTGCTCGCCTCTCTGGGGCCAACGTCCTGACTTTC

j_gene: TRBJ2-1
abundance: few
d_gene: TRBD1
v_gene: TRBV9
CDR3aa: CASSSRQGAYNEQFF
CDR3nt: TGTGCCAGCAGCTCCAGACAGGGAGCCTACAATGAGCAGTTCTTC

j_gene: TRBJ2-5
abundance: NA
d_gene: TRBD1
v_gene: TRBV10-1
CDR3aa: CASSAGQGLNQETQYF
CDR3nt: TGCGCCAGCAGTGCGGGACAGGGCCTTAACCAAGAGACCCAGTACTTC

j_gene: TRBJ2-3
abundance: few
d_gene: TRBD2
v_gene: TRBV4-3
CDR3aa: CASSQDLLAGDTQYF
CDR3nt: TGCGCCAGCAGCCAAGATCTTTTAGCGGGAGATACGCAGTATTTT

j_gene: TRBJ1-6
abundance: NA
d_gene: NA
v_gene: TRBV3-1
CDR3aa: CASSQDRQSPLHF
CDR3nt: TGTGCCAGCAGCCAAGATAGGCAGTCACCCCTCCACTTT

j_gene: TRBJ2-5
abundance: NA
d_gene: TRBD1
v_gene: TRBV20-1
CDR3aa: CSAGGQIQETQYF
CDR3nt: TGCAGTGCTGGGGGACAGATCCAAGAGACCCAGTACTTC

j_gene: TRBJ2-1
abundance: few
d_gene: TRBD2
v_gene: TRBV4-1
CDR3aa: CASSRERPGLAVSNEQFF
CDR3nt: TGCGCCAGCAGCCGAGAAAGACCGGGACTAGCGGTTTCCAATGAGCAGTTCTTC

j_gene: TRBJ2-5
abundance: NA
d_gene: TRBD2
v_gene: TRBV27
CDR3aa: CASSPGLAGARETQYF
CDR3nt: TGTGCCAGCAGTCCGGGACTAGCGGGAGCGCGTGAGACCCAGTACTTC

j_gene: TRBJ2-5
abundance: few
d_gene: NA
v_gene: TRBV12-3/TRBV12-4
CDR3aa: CASRPGVGETQYF
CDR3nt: TGTGCCAGCAGACCAGGAGTCGGCGAGACCCAGTACTTC

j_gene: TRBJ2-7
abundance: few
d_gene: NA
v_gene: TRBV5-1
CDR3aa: CASSSAPTGSEPYF
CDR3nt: TGCGCCAGCAGCAGCGCACCTACAGGGTCCGAACCTTACTTC

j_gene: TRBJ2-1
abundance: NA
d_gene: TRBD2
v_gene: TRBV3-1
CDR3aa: CASSQGVSGSNEQFF
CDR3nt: TGTGCCAGCAGCCAAGGGGTTAGCGGGAGTAATGAGCAGTTCTTC

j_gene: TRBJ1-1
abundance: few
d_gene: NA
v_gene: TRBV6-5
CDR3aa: CASSYAGDDTEAFF
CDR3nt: TGTGCCAGCAGTTACGCCGGAGACGACACTGAAGCTTTCTTT

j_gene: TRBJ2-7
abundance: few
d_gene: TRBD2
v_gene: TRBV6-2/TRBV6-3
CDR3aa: CASSGLLAGGPHEQYF
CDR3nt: TGTGCCAGCAGTGGGCTACTAGCGGGAGGGCCCCACGAGCAGTACTTC

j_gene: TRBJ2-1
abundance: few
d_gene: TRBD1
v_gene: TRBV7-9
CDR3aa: CASSDDRQGAYNEQFF
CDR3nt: TGTGCCAGCAGCGACGATAGACAGGGTGCCTACAATGAGCAGTTCTTC

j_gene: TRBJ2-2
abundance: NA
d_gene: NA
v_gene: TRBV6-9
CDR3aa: CASRTKGTLNTGELFF
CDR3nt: TGTGCCAGCAGAACAAAAGGGACACTGAACACCGGGGAGCTGTTTTTT

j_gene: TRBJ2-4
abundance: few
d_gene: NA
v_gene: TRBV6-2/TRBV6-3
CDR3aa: CASSYSRGRSGIQYF
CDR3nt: TGTGCCAGCAGTTACTCGCGAGGACGGTCAGGGATTCAGTACTTC

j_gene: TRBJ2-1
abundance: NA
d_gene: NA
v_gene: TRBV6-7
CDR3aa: CASSGLLDGSSYNEQFF
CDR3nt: TGTGCCAGCAGTGGCCTATTGGACGGGAGCTCCTACAATGAGCAGTTCTTC

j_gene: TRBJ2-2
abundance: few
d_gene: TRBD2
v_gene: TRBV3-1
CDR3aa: CASSHSGTSVGDGELFF
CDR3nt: TGTGCCAGCAGCCACAGTGGGACTAGCGTAGGGGACGGGGAGCTGTTTTTT

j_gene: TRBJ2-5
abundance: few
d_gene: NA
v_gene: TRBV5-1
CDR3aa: CASSSPNSQETQYF
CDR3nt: TGCGCCAGCAGCAGCCCCAACAGTCAAGAGACCCAGTACTTC

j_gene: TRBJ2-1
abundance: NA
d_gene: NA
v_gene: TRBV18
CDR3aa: CASSVEHSQFF
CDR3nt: TGTGCCAGCTCAGTAGAGCATTCGCAGTTCTTC

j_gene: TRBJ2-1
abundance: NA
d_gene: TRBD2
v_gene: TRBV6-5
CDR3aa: CASSYSSGGRHNEQFF
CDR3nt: TGTGCCAGCAGTTACTCTAGCGGGGGGCGGCATAATGAGCAGTTCTTC

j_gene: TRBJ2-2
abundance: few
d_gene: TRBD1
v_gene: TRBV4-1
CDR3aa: CASSHPRGRDTGELFF
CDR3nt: TGCGCCAGCAGCCACCCCAGGGGGCGCGACACCGGGGAGCTGTTTTTT

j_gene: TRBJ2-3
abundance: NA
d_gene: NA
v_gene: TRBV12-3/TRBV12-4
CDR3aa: CASSKGRPDTQYF
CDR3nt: TGTGCCAGCAGTAAGGGCCGTCCAGATACGCAGTATTTT

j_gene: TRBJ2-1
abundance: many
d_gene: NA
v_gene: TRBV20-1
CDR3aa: CSARPIARSSYNEQFF
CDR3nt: TGCAGTGCTAGACCGATAGCGCGGAGCTCCTACAATGAGCAGTTCTTC

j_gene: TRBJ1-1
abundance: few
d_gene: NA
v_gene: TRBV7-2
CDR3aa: CASSPGSTEAFF
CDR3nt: TGTGCCAGCAGTCCCGGTAGCACTGAAGCTTTCTTT

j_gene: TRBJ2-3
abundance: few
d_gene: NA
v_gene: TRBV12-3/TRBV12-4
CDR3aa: CASTYRKAASSLDTQYF
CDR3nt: TGTGCCAGCACTTACCGGAAAGCGGCCTCGAGTCTCGATACGCAGTATTTT

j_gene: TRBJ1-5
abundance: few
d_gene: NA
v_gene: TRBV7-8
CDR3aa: CASSLARGYNQPQHF
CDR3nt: TGTGCCAGCAGCTTAGCGCGAGGGTACAATCAGCCCCAGCATTTT

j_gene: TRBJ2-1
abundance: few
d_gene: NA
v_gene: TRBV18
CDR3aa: CASSPPAWPGNEQFF
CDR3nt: TGTGCCAGCTCACCACCGGCCTGGCCGGGGAATGAGCAGTTCTTC

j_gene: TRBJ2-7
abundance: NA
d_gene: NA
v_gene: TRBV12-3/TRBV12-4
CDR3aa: CASSGGGGGEQYF
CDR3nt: TGTGCCAGCAGTGGGGGGGGCGGGGGCGAGCAGTACTTC

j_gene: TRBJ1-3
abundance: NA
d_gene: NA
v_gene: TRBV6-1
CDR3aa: CASKSSGSGNTIYF
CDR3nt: TGTGCCAGCAAATCAAGCGGCTCTGGAAACACCATATATTTT

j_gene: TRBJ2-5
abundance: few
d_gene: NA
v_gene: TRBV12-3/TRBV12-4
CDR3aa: CASSTRHEETQYF
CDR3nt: TGTGCCAGCAGTACTAGACACGAAGAGACCCAGTACTTC

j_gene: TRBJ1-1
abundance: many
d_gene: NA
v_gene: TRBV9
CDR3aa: CASSGHLNTEAFF
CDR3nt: TGTGCCAGCAGCGGACATCTGAACACTGAAGCTTTCTTT

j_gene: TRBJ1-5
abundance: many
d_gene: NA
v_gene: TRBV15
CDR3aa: CATSRDIGRSNQPQHF
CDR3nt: TGTGCCACCAGCAGAGATATCGGACGGTCCAATCAGCCCCAGCATTTT

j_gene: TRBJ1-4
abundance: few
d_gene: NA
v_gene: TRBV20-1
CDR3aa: CSATPVGGHEKLFF
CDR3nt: TGCAGTGCAACGCCGGTAGGGGGACATGAAAAACTGTTTTTT

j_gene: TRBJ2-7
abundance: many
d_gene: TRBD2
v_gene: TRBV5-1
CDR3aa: CASSLGSSGTYEQYF
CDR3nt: TGCGCCAGCAGCTTGGGTTCTAGCGGGACCTACGAGCAGTACTTC

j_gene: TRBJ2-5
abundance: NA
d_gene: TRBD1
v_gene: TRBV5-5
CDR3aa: CASSSTGVMETQYF
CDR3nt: TGTGCCAGCAGCTCGACAGGGGTAATGGAGACCCAGTACTTC